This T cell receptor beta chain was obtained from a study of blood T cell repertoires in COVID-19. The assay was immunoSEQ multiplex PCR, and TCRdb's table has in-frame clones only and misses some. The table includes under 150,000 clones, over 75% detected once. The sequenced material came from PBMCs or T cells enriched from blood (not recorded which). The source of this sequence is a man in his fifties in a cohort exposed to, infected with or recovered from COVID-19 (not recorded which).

The CDR3 spells CASSSILGGADTQYF. The CDR3 DNA reads as TGTGCCAGCAGCTCTATTTTAGGGGGGGCAGATACGCAGTATTTT. The chain couples TRBV13 to TRBJ2-3, with D perhaps matching TRBD2 (7 bases). The CDR3 consists of 15 residues. V was trimmed by 4 bases and J by 4 bases, leaving 15 bases between them. The V gene's germline CDR1 is PRHDT and CDR2 FYEKMQ (reference sequence).